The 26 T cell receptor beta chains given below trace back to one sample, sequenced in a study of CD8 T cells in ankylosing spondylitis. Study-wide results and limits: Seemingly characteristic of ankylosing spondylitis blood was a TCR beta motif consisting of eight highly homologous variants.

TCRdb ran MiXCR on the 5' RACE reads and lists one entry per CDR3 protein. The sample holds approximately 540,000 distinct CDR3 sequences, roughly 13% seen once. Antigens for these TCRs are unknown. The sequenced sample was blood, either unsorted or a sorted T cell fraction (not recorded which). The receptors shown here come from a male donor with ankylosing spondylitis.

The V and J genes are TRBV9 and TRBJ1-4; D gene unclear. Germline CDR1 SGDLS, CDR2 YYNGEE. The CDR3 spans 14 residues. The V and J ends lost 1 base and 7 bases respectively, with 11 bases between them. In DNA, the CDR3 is TGTGCCAGCAGCGTATCCGGGATGGGTGAAAAACTGTTTTTT. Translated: CASSVSGMGEKLFF. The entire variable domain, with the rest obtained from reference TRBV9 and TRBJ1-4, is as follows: DSGVTQTPKHLITATGQRVTLRCSPRSGDLSVYWYQQSLDQGLQFLIQYYNGEERAKGNILERFSAQQFPDLHSELNLSSLELGDSALYFCASSVSGMGEKLFFGSGTQLSVL.

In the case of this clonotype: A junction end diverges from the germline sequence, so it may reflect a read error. Here the CDR3 reads CASRLAGGVRNNEQFF. CDR3 sequence (DNA): TGTGCCAGCAGATTAGCGGGAGGTGTTAGAAACAATGAGCAGTTCTTC. The rearrangement uses TRBV12-3 or TRBV12-4 and TRBJ2-1; 10 nucleotides agree with TRBD2. This CDR3 has 16 amino acids.

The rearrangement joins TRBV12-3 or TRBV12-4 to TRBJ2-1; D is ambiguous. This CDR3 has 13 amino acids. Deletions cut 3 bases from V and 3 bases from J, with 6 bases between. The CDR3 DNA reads TGTGCCAGCAGTTTCTACATCTACAATGAGCAGTTCTTC. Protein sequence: CASSFYIYNEQFF.

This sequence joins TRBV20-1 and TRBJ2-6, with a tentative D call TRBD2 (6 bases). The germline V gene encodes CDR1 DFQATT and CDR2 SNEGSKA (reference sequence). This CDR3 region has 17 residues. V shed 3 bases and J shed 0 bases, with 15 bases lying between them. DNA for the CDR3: TGCAGTGCTAGCGAAGGAGGGATTAGCTCTGGGGCCAACGTCCTGACTTTC. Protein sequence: CSASEGGISSGANVLTF.

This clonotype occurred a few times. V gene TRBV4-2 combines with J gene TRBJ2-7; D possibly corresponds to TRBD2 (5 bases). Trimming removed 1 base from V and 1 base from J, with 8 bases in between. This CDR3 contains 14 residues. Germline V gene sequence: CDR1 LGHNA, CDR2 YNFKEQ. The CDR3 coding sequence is TGTGCCAGCAGCCAAGTCGAGGGATCCTACGAGCAGTACGTC. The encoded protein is CASSQVEGSYEQYV.

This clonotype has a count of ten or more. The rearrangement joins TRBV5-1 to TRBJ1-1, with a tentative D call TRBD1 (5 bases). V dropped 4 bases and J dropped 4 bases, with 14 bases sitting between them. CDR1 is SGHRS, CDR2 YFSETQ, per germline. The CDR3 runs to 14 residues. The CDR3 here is CASSPLQGFTEAFF. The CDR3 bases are TGCGCCAGCAGCCCTCTCCAGGGATTCACTGAAGCTTTCTTT.

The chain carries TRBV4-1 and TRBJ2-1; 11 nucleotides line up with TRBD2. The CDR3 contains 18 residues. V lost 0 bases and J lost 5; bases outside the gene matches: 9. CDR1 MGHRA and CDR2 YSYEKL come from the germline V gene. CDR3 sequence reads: CASSQEILAGGWNNEQFF. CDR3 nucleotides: TGCGCCAGCAGCCAAGAAATCTTAGCGGGAGGGTGGAACAATGAGCAGTTCTTC.

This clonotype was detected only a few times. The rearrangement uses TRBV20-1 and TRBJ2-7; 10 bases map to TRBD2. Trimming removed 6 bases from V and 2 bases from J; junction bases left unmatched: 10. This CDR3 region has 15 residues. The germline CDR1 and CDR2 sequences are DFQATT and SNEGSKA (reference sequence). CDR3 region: CSAHTPGLATYEQYF. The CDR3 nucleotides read TGCAGTGCCCACACTCCGGGACTAGCGACCTACGAGCAGTACTTC.

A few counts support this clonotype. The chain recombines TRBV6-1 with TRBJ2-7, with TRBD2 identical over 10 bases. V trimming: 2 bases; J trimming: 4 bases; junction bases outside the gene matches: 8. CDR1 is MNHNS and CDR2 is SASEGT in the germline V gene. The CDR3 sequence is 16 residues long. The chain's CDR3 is CASSEFVTSGPYEQYF. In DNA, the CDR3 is TGTGCCAGCAGTGAATTTGTGACTAGCGGGCCTTACGAGCAGTACTTC.

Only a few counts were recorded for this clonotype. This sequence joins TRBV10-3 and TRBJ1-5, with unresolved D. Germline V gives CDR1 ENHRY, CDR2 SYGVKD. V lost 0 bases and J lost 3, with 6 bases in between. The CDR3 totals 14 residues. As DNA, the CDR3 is TGTGCCATCAGTGAGTCGGGTTACAATCAGCCCCAGCATTTT. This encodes CAISESGYNQPQHF.

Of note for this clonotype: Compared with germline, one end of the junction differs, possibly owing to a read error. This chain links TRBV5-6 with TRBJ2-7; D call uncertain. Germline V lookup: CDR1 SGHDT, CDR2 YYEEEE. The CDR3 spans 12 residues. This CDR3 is CASSPLGYEQYF. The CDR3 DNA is TGTGCCAGCAGCCCCTTGGGGTACGAGCAGTACTTT.

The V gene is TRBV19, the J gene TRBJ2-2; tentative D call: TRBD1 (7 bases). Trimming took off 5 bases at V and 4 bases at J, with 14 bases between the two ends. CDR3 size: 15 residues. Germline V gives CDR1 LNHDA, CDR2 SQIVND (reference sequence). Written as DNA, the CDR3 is TGTGCCAGTAGTCCCGCAGGGGGGAGCACCGGGGAGCTGTTTTTT. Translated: CASSPAGGSTGELFF.

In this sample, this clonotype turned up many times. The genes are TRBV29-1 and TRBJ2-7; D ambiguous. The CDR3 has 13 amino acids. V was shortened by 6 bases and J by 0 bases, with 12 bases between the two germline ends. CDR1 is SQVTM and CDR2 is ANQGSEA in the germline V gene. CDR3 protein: CSVVNNFSYEQYV. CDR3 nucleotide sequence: TGCAGCGTCGTGAACAACTTCTCCTACGAGCAGTACGTC.

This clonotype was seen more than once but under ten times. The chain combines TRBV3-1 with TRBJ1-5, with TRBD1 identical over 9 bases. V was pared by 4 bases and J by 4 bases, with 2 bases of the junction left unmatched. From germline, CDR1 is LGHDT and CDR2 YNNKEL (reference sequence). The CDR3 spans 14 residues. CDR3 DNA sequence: TGTGCCAGCAGCCGGGACAGGGAGAATCAGCCCCAGCATTTT. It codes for CASSRDRENQPQHF.

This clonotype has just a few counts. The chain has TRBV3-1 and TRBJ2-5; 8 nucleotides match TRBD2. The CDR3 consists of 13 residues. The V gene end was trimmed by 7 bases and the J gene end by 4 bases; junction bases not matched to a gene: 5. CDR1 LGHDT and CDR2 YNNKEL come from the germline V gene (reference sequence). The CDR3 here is CASITSGRETQYF. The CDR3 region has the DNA TGTGCCAGCATTACGAGCGGGAGAGAGACCCAGTACTTC.

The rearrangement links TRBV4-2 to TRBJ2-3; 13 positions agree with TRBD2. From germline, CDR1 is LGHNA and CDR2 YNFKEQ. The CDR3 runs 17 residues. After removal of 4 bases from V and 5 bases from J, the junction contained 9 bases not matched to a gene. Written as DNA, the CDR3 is TGTGCCAGCAGCCTTTCCGGGACTAGCGGGAATGAAGATACGCAGTATTTT. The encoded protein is CASSLSGTSGNEDTQYF.

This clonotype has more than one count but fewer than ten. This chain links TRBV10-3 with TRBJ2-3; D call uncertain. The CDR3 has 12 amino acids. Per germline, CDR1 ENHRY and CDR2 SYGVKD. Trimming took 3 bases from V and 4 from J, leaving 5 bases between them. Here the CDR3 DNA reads TGTGCCATCAGTGACAACGCAGATACGCAGTATTTT. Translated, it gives CAISDNADTQYF.

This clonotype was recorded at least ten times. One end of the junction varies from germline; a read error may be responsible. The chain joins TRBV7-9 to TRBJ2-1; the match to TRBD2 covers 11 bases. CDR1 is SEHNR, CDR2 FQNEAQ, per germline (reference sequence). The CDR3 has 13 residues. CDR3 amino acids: CASSTSATSGRGF. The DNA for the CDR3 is TGTGCCAGCAGCACTAGCGCCACTAGCGGGAGAGGTTTC. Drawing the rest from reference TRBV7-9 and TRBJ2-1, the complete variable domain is DTGVSQNPRHKITKRGQNVTFRCDPISEHNRLYWYRQTLGQGPEFLTYFQNEAQLEKSRLLSDRFSAERPKGSFSTLEIQRTEQGDSAMYLCASSTSATSGRGFGPGTRLTVL.

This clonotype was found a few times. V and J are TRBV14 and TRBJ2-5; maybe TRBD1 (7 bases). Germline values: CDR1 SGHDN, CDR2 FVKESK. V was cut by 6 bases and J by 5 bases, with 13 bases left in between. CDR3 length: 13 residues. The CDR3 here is CASSKTGRETQYF. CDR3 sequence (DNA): TGTGCCAGCAGTAAGACAGGGAGGGAGACCCAGTACTTC.

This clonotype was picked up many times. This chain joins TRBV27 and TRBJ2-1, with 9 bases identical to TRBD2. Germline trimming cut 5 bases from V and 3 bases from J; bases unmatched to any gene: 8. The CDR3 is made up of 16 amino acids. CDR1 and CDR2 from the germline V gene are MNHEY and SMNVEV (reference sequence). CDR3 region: CASSPGPSGNYNEQFF. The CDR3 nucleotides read TGTGCCAGCAGTCCGGGGCCTAGCGGGAACTACAATGAGCAGTTCTTC.

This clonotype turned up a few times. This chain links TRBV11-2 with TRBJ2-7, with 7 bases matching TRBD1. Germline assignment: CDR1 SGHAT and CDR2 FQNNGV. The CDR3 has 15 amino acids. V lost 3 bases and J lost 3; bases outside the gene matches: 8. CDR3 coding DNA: TGTGCCAGCAGCTTTTTTTCGGGACAGCACTACGAGCAGTACGTC. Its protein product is CASSFFSGQHYEQYV.

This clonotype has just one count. For the CDR3, the DNA is TGTGCCAGCAGCTTAGAATTTGGTACAGATACGCAGTATTTT. Amino acid sequence: CASSLEFGTDTQYF. The V call is TRBV11-3, the J call TRBJ2-3; no firm D call. The V end was cut by 0 bases, the J end by 3 bases, with 7 bases between. CDR3 length equals 14 residues. The germline V gene has CDR1 SGHNT and CDR2 YENEEA.

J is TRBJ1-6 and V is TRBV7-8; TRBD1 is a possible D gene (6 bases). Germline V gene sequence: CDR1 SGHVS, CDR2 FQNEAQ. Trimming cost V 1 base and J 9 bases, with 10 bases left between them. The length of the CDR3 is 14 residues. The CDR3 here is CASSLETGRSPLHF. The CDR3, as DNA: TGTGCCAGCAGCTTAGAAACAGGGCGTTCACCCCTCCACTTT.

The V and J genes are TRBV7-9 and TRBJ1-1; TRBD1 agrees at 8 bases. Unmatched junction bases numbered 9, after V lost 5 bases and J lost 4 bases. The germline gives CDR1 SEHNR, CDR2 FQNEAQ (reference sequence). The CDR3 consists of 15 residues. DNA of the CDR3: TGTGCCAGCAGCCGGGACAGGCCGAGCGTCACTGAAGCTTTCTTT. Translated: CASSRDRPSVTEAFF.

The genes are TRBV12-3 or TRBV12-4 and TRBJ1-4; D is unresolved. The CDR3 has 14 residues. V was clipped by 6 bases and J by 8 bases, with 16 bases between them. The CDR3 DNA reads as TGTGCCAGCAGCCGGCCCCCCCTGAGAGAAAAACTGTTTTTT. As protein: CASSRPPLREKLFF.

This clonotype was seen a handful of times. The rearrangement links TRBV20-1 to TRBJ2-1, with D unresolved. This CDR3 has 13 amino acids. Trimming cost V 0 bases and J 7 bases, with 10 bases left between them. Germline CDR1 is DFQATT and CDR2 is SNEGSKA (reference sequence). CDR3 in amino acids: CSARESFSNEQFF. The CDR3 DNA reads TGCAGTGCTAGAGAATCGTTCTCAAATGAGCAGTTCTTC.